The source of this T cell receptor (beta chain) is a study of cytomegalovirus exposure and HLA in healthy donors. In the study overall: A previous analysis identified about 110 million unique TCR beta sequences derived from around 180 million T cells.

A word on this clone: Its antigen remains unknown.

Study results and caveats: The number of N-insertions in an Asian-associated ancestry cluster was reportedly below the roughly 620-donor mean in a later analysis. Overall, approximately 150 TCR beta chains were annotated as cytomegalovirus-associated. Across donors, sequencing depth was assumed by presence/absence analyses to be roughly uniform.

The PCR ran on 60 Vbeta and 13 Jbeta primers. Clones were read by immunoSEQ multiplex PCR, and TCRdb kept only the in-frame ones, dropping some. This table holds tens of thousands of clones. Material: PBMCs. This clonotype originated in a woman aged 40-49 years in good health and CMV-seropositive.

The CDR3 DNA follows: TGTGCCAGCAGATTACGTTGGACACGGGCCGAAACGAACACTGAAGCTTTCTTT. Encoded protein: CASRLRWTRAETNTEAFF. The chain is built from TRBV27 and TRBJ1-1; D is perhaps TRBD1 (5 bases). This CDR3 comprises 18 residues. Germline CDR1 is MNHEY and CDR2 is SMNVEV (reference sequence). V was clipped by 6 bases and J by 1 base, with 24 bases between them.